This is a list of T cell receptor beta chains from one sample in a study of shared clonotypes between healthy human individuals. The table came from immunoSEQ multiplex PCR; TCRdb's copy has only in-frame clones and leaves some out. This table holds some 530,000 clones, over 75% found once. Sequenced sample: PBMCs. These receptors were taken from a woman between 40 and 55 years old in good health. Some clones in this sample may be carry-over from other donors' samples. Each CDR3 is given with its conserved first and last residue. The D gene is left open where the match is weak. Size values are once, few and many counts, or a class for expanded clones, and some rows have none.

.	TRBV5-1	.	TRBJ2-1	TGCGCCAGCAGCTTGGACAGGCCGATGGACAATGAGCAGTTCTTC	CASSLDRPMDNEQFF
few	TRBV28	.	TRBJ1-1	TGTGCCAGCAGGAAGAGGATCTTGATGAACACTGAAGCTTTCTTT	CASRKRILMNTEAFF
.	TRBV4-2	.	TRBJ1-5	TGTGCCAGTAAGACAAGACAAGTAAGCAATCAGCCCCAGCATTTT	CASKTRQVSNQPQHF
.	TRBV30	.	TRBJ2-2	TGTGCCTTTCTGGGGAAGGCCGGGGAGCTGTTTTTT	CAFLGKAGELFF
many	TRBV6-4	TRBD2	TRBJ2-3	TGTGCCAGCAGTGAAGCGGGAGGGGCAGATACGCAGTATTTT	CASSEAGGADTQYF
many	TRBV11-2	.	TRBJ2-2	TGTGCCAGCAGCCGGAATCAAGGGGAGCTGTTTTTT	CASSRNQGELFF
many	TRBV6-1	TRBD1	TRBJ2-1	TGTGCCAGCACGATGGACAGGGCCTTATACAATGAGCAGTTCTTC	CASTMDRALYNEQFF
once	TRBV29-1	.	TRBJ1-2	TGCAGCGTTGAAAGGTCAGGAAGGTATGGCTACACCTTC	CSVERSGRYGYTF
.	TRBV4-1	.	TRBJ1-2	TGCGCCAGCAGACCCTTACTCAGGGGCTATGGCTACACCTTC	CASRPLLRGYGYTF
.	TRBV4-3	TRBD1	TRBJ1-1	TGCGCCAGCAGCCAAGGACAGGGGTTTCCTGAAGCTTTCTTT	CASSQGQGFPEAFF
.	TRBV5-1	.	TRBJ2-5	TGCGCCAGCAGCCCCGTCGGGACTTCCGAAGAGACCCAGTACTTC	CASSPVGTSEETQYF
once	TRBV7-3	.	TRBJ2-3	TGTGCCAGCAGCCCAGCGAACGCAGTCGGTACGCAGTATTTT	CASSPANAVGTQYF
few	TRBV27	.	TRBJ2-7	TGTGCCAGCAGTTTCCATGGACCTTACGAGCAGTACTTC	CASSFHGPYEQYF
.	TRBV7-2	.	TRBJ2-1	TGTGCCAGCAGCTTAAACTGGAATAATGAGCAGTTCTTC	CASSLNWNNEQFF
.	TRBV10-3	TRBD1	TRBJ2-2	TGTGCCATCAGTGAGGTGGCAGGGGGTGGTCGCACCGGGGAGCTGTTTTTT	CAISEVAGGGRTGELFF
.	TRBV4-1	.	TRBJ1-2	TGCGCCAGCAGCCAAGATCCACAGGTCTATGGCTACACCTTC	CASSQDPQVYGYTF
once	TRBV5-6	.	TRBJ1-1	TGTGCCAGCAGCTTACCGGGAGCTTCGGAAGCTTTCTTT	CASSLPGASEAFF
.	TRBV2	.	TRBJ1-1	TGTGCCAGCGGACGAGGGTTAACGAACACTGAAGCTTTCTTT	CASGRGLTNTEAFF